This TCR beta chain was retrieved from a study of blood T cell repertoires in COVID-19. Across the whole study: From the United States, Italy and Spain came samples of acute and convalescent COVID-19. PBMCs, B-cell-depleted T cells, or T cells were the source of the cDNA or gDNA that made up the material.

V was cut by 4 bases and J by 7 bases, with 10 bases left in between. CDR3 length: 12 amino acids. Germline V gives CDR1 LNHDA, CDR2 SQIVND (reference sequence). Methods used by the authors: It was from reference gene primer amplification that nucleated cell counts were estimated. Only in-frame clones appear in the TCRdb table, and some are missing; sequencing was by immunoSEQ multiplex PCR. Clonal size and the V and J genes are those of that table, whereas D and trimming came from the DNA. This sample carries about 43,000 clones, approximately 86% of them seen once, and the ten largest clones take about 8.8%.

The chain uses TRBV19 and TRBJ1-2; a possible D gene is TRBD1 (6 bases). What was sequenced was peripheral blood. The TCR sequence derives from a woman aged 80 or over with active COVID-19. The chain's CDR3 is CASSTSRGGYTF. In nucleotides, the CDR3 is TGTGCCAGTAGTACCTCCAGGGGTGGCTACACCTTC.